These 23 T cell receptor beta chains share one sample of origin, sequenced in a study of cytomegalovirus exposure and HLA in healthy donors. This PCR relied on a set of 60 Vbeta primers and 13 Jbeta primers. The protocol was immunoSEQ multiplex PCR, while the TCRdb copy is restricted to in-frame clones and leaves out a portion. In the table there are roughly 100,000 clones, around 72% of which are singletons. Material for sequencing was PBMCs. The source of these receptors is a male donor in good health and CMV-seronegative.

Only a few counts were recorded for this clone. The CDR3 reads CASSQAEGAQPQHF. The CDR3 DNA reads as TGTGCCAGCAGCCAAGCCGAGGGGGCCCAGCCCCAGCATTTT. This chain links TRBV4-2 with TRBJ1-5; 7 bases are a match to TRBD1. CDR1 is LGHNA, CDR2 YNFKEQ, per germline. V was clipped by 1 base and J by 7 bases; unmatched bases: 4. The CDR3 loop spans 14 amino acids.

V gene TRBV10-3 combines with J gene TRBJ2-7; D remains ambiguous. This CDR3 is 12 amino acids long. Trimming shortened V by 6 bases and J by 2 bases, and 8 bases separated the two germline ends. Germline values: CDR1 ENHRY, CDR2 SYGVKD. Written as DNA, the CDR3 is TGTGCCATCAGCACAGATACCTACGAGCAGTACTTC. Protein sequence: CAISTDTYEQYF.

This clone was counted between two and nine times. The V gene is TRBV5-1, the J gene TRBJ2-2, with 7 bases aligning to TRBD2. This CDR3 region has 14 residues. Germline V gene lookup returns CDR1 SGHRS and CDR2 YFSETQ. Trimming removed 4 bases from V and 6 bases from J; junction bases left unmatched: 6. The CDR3 loop is CASSRTSHPGELFF. The DNA of the CDR3 is TGCGCCAGCAGCCGGACTAGTCACCCCGGGGAGCTGTTTTTT.

This chain uses TRBV25-1 with TRBJ1-3; the D gene is possibly TRBD1 (5 bases). This CDR3 spans 15 amino acids. With 4 bases removed from V and 0 bases from J, the gap between germline ends came to 10 bases. Germline CDR1 reads MGHDK; CDR2 reads SYGVNS. The CDR3 reads CASSGGHTSGNTIYF. CDR3 coding DNA: TGTGCCAGCAGTGGCGGACATACCTCTGGAAACACCATATATTTT.

The chain combines TRBV9 with TRBJ2-1; D is undetermined. V gave up 3 bases and J gave up 4 bases, with 8 bases separating them. Germline values: CDR1 SGDLS, CDR2 YYNGEE. This CDR3 region has 13 residues. The CDR3 sequence is CASSALEYNEQFF. The CDR3 DNA follows: TGTGCCAGCAGCGCTCTAGAATACAATGAGCAGTTCTTC.

V gene TRBV2 combines with J gene TRBJ1-1; 7 positions agree with TRBD1. The germline V gene encodes CDR1 SNHLY and CDR2 FYNNEI. V trimming: 4 bases; J trimming: 3 bases; junction bases outside the gene matches: 5. This CDR3 has 14 residues. The CDR3, as DNA: TGTGCCAGCAGTGGGCCAGGGGGATACACTGAAGCTTTCTTT. This encodes CASSGPGGYTEAFF.

The chain combines TRBV15 with TRBJ2-5; D gene uncertain. CDR3 length: 14 amino acids. The V gene lost 0 bases and the J gene lost 1 base, with 6 bases spanning the gap. CDR1 and CDR2 (germline): LNHNV, YYDKDF (reference sequence). CDR3 residues: CATSREHLQETQYF. The CDR3 nucleotides are TGTGCCACCAGCAGAGAACACCTCCAAGAGACCCAGTACTTC. Filled out from reference TRBV15 and TRBJ2-5, the complete variable domain reads DAMVIQNPRYQVTQFGKPVTLSCSQTLNHNVMYWYQQKSSQAPKLLFHYYDKDFNNEADTPDNFQSRRPNTSFCFLDIRSPGLGDTAMYLCATSREHLQETQYFGPGTRLLVL.

V is TRBV11-2 and J is TRBJ1-3; the D gene is possibly TRBD1 (5 bases). Germline lookup yields CDR1 SGHAT and CDR2 FQNNGV. CDR3 size: 14 residues. Trimming took off 3 bases at V and 0 bases at J, with 6 bases between the two ends. In DNA form, the CDR3 reads TGTGCCAGCAGCTTCGGGGGCTCTGGAAACACCATATATTTT. This translates into CASSFGGSGNTIYF.

This clone was picked up one time. V usage is TRBV11-1 and J usage is TRBJ2-1; 10 positions agree with TRBD2. Germline V CDR1 and CDR2: SGHAT, FQDESV (reference sequence). The CDR3 sequence is 14 residues long. Losses at the gene ends were 4 bases for V and 7 bases for J; bases not matched to a gene: 4. This CDR3 reads CASSSGTSENEQFF. In nucleotides, the CDR3 is TGTGCCAGCAGCTCCGGGACTAGCGAAAATGAGCAGTTCTTC.

This chain joins TRBV5-1 and TRBJ2-3, with 12 bases lining up with TRBD2. CDR1 SGHRS and CDR2 YFSETQ come from the germline V gene. This CDR3 has 15 residues. V dropped 4 bases and J dropped 4; count of bases not matched to a gene: 4. The CDR3 bases are TGCGCCAGCAGCACGACTAGCGGGAGTGCAGATACGCAGTATTTT. This sequence encodes CASSTTSGSADTQYF.

V gene TRBV4-3 combines with J gene TRBJ2-7; weak D call: TRBD1 (5 bases). V shed 0 bases and J shed 5 bases, with 14 bases lying between them. The germline V gene has CDR1 LGHNA and CDR2 YSLEER. The CDR3 has 15 residues. As DNA, the CDR3 is TGCGCCAGCAGCCAAGAATCGGACATCTCGAACGAGCAGTACTTC. It yields the protein CASSQESDISNEQYF.

This clone came up many times. This rearrangement joins TRBV4-1 to TRBJ1-1; D possibly corresponds to TRBD1 (6 bases). Germline-derived CDR1 and CDR2 are MGHRA and YSYEKL. Trimming removed 5 bases from V and 0 bases from J, with 13 bases in between. This CDR3 is 15 amino acids long. For the CDR3, the DNA is TGCGCCAGCAGCTTTCGGACAGTTATGAACACTGAAGCTTTCTTT. Translating gives CASSFRTVMNTEAFF.

This chain uses TRBV6-1 with TRBJ1-4; TRBD1 aligns across 11 bases. Looked up from germline, CDR1 is MNHNS and CDR2 is SASEGT. This CDR3 has 16 residues. Unmatched junction bases numbered 1, after V lost 4 bases and J lost 0 bases. In DNA, the CDR3 is TGTGCCAGCAGTGTGGGACAGGGGGCAACTAATGAAAAACTGTTTTTT. This sequence encodes CASSVGQGATNEKLFF.

This chain joins TRBV10-1 and TRBJ2-1; TRBD2 aligns across 8 bases. V lost 2 bases to trimming and J lost 8 bases; unmatched junction nucleotides: 11. The CDR3 consists of 16 residues. In germline, CDR1 is WNHNN, CDR2 SYGVQD (reference sequence). The chain's CDR3 is CASSEATRTSKDEQFF. The CDR3 bases are TGCGCCAGCAGTGAGGCGACGAGGACTAGCAAGGATGAGCAGTTCTTC.

This clone was seen more than once but under ten times. The chain links TRBV6-1 to TRBJ1-1, with 10 nucleotides matching TRBD1. Germline CDR1 reads MNHNS; CDR2 reads SASEGT. V gave up 1 base and J gave up 0 bases; unmatched junction bases: 8. The CDR3 has 18 amino acids. CDR3: CASSEEVGTGAVNTEAFF. The DNA of the CDR3 is TGTGCCAGCAGTGAAGAGGTAGGGACAGGGGCCGTGAACACTGAAGCTTTCTTT.

The chain carries TRBV7-3 and TRBJ2-2, with a possible D match to TRBD2 (5 bases). The length of the CDR3 is 12 residues. V lost 11 bases, J lost 4 bases, and 11 bases lay in between. Germline V gene lookup returns CDR1 SGHTA and CDR2 FQGTGA. The CDR3 region has the DNA TGTGCCTCCCACGGAGGCACCGGGGAGCTGTTTTTT. It encodes CASHGGTGELFF. The full variable domain, in which reference TRBV7-3 and TRBJ2-2 provide the parts outside the CDR3, is GAGVSQTPSNKVTEKGKYVELRCDPISGHTALYWYRQSLGQGPEFLIYFQGTGAADDSGLPNDRFFAVRPEGSVSTLKIQRTERGDSAVYLCASHGGTGELFFGEGSRLTVL.

This chain uses TRBV19 with TRBJ1-1; tentatively, D is TRBD1 (6 bases). Germline-derived CDR1 and CDR2 are LNHDA and SQIVND (reference sequence). The CDR3 totals 13 residues. The V end lost 1 base, the J end lost 11 bases, and 14 bases lay between the germline ends. CDR3: CASSIATGNVAFF. For the CDR3, the DNA is TGTGCCAGTAGTATAGCGACAGGCAACGTTGCTTTCTTT.

The genes are TRBV28 and TRBJ2-7; TRBD2 aligns across 7 bases. Germline V CDR1 and CDR2: MDHEN, SYDVKM. The J segment lost 0 bases and the V segment lost 6 bases, leaving 8 bases of the junction unmatched. This CDR3 contains 15 residues. The CDR3 region is CASRGAAGDSYEQYF. CDR3 sequence (DNA): TGTGCCAGCAGAGGGGCGGCGGGAGACTCCTACGAGCAGTACTTC.

The chain uses TRBV9 and TRBJ2-2; no clear D. The CDR3 sequence is 14 residues long. The V end lost 2 bases, the J end lost 7 bases, and 12 bases lay between the germline ends. Per the germline V gene, CDR1 is SGDLS and CDR2 is YYNGEE. Written as DNA, the CDR3 is TGTGCCAGCAGCGTCCCTCTAAATGGCGGGGAGCTGTTTTTT. Its translation: CASSVPLNGGELFF.

The J gene is TRBJ1-4, the V gene TRBV7-8; the D is unclear. The CDR3 extends over 15 amino acids. Trimming pared 3 bases from V and 6 bases from J, leaving 14 bases between. The germline gives CDR1 SGHVS, CDR2 FQNEAQ. DNA of the CDR3: TGTGCCAGCAGCTTGTTTGGGAGCAGCTATGAAAAACTGTTTTTT. Translation: CASSLFGSSYEKLFF.

CDR3 in amino acids: CASSKRGEGPGELFF. DNA of the CDR3: TGTGCCAGCAGCAAAAGGGGGGAGGGGCCCGGGGAGCTGTTTTTT. The gene calls are TRBV21-1 and TRBJ2-2; TRBD2 is the table's D call, not checked against the DNA. TRBV21-1 represents a pseudogene. The CDR3 length is 15 residues.

The rearrangement uses TRBV6-1 and TRBJ2-7; maybe TRBD2 (5 bases). Between the trimmed V and J ends, which lost 4 bases and 4 bases, there was a span of 5 bases. Germline V gene sequence: CDR1 MNHNS, CDR2 SASEGT. The CDR3 spans 11 residues. The CDR3 DNA is TGTGCCAGCAGTGGAGGGTACGAGCAGTACTTC. Its translation is CASSGGYEQYF.

The V call is TRBV25-1, the J call TRBJ1-6; maybe TRBD1 (5 bases). There are 14 residues in the CDR3. Looked up from germline, CDR1 is MGHDK and CDR2 is SYGVNS. V was pared by 5 bases and J by 8 bases, with 13 bases between. DNA of the CDR3: TGTGCCAGCAGTTATCAGGGTTTCGATTCACCCCTCCACTTT. It codes for CASSYQGFDSPLHF.